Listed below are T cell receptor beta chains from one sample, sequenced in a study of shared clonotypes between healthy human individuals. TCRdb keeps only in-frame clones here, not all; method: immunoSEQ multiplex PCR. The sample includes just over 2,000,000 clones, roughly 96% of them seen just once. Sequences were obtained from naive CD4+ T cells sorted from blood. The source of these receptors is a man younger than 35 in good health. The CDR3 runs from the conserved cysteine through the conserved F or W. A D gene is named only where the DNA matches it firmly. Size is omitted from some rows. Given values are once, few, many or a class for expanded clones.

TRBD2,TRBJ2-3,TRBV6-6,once,CASSYSGGGVLDTQYF,TGTGCCAGCAGTTACTCGGGCGGGGGGGTCCTTGATACGCAGTATTTT
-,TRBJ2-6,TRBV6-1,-,CASLGGGANVLTF,TGTGCCAGCCTGGGGGGAGGGGCCAACGTCCTGACTTTC
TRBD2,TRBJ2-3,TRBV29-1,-,CSDLLAGSADTQYF,TGCAGCGACTTACTAGCGGGGTCGGCAGATACGCAGTATTTT
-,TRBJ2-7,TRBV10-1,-,CASMGRDGSEQYF,TGCGCCAGCATGGGCAGGGATGGTAGCGAGCAGTACTTC
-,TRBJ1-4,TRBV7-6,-,CASSPGDRTKLFF,TGTGCCAGCAGCCCCGGGGACCGGACAAAACTGTTTTTT
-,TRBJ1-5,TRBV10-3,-,CAISAGREANQPQHF,TGTGCCATCAGTGCGGGCAGGGAGGCAAATCAGCCCCAGCATTTT
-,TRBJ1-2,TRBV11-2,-,CASSLKTGAVNYGYTF,TGTGCCAGCAGCTTAAAAACGGGTGCTGTTAACTATGGCTACACCTTC
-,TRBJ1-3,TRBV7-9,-,CASSLVPGDSGNTIYF,TGTGCCAGCAGCTTAGTCCCGGGAGACTCTGGAAACACCATATATTTT
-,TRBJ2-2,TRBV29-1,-,CSVTNTGELFF,TGCAGCGTGACGAACACCGGGGAGCTGTTTTTT
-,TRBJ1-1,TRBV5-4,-,CASSLGGTTPNTEAFF,TGTGCCAGCAGCTTGGGGGGGACAACTCCGAACACTGAAGCTTTCTTT
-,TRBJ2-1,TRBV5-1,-,CASSLTSYYNEQFF,TGCGCCAGCAGCTTAACTAGCTACTACAATGAGCAGTTCTTC
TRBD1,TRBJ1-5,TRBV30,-,CAYTTDRQTTHSNQPQHF,TGTGCCTACACGACGGACAGGCAAACTACCCATAGCAATCAGCCCCAGCATTTT
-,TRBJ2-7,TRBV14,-,CASSQEWTVKSYEQYF,TGTGCCAGCAGCCAAGAGTGGACAGTAAAATCCTACGAGCAGTACTTC
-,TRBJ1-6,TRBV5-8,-,CASSLGGSYNSPLHF,TGTGCCAGCAGCTTGGGCGGTAGCTATAATTCACCCCTCCACTTT
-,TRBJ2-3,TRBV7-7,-,CASSLESSTDTQYF,TGTGCTAGCAGCTTAGAGTCAAGCACAGATACGCAGTATTTT
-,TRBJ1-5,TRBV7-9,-,CASSLRIPYSNQPQHF,TGTGCCAGCAGCTTAAGAATCCCTTATAGCAATCAGCCCCAGCATTTT
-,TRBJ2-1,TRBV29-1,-,CSAIGDVGYNEQFF,TGCAGCGCCATTGGGGACGTTGGGTACAATGAGCAGTTCTTC
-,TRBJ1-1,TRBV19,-,CASTPGGGLNTEAFF,TGTGCCAGTACCCCGGGAGGGGGGCTCAACACTGAAGCTTTCTTT
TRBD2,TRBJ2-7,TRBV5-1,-,CASPRAGADEQYF,TGCGCCAGCCCCCGAGCGGGAGCTGACGAGCAGTACTTC
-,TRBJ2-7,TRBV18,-,CASSLALGGAYEQYF,TGTGCCAGCTCACTAGCCCTAGGGGGGGCCTACGAGCAGTACTTC
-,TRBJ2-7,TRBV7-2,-,CASNQNNEQYF,TGTGCCAGCAACCAAAACAACGAGCAGTACTTC
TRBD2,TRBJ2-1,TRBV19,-,CARNSRGLGDNEQFF,TGTGCCAGAAATTCCCGGGGACTAGGCGACAATGAGCAGTTCTTC
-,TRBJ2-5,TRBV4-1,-,CASSLDILETQYF,TGCGCCAGCAGCCTTGACATCTTGGAGACCCAGTACTTC
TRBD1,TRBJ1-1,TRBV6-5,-,CASSRQGGEAFF,TGTGCCAGCAGTAGACAGGGCGGTGAAGCTTTCTTT
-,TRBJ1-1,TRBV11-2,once,CASSLTMLLNTEAFF,TGTGCCAGCAGCTTAACAATGCTTTTAAACACTGAAGCTTTCTTT
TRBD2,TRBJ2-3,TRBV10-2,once,CASSGERGATDTQYF,TGCGCCAGCAGTGGGGAGCGGGGGGCCACAGATACGCAGTATTTT
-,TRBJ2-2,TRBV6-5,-,CASKGLATFTGELFF,TGTGCCAGCAAAGGTTTAGCTACTTTCACCGGGGAGCTGTTTTTT
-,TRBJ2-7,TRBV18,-,CASSPLISGSVGEQYF,TGTGCCAGCTCCCCTTTGATATCCGGGAGTGTGGGCGAGCAGTACTTC
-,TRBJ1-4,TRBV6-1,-,CASSEVADEKLFF,TGTGCCAGCAGTGAAGTGGCAGACGAAAAACTGTTTTTT
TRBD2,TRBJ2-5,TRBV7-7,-,CASSSKSLAGWGETQYF,TGTGCTAGCAGCTCAAAATCATTAGCGGGATGGGGGGAGACCCAGTACTTC
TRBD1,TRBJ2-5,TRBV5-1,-,CASSLGPDRAETQYF,TGCGCCAGCAGCTTGGGACCCGACAGGGCCGAGACCCAGTACTTC
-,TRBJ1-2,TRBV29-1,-,CSVGWGQGGYTF,TGCAGCGTTGGTTGGGGGCAGGGAGGCTACACCTTC
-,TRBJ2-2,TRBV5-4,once,CASSLKLSGLANTGELFF,TGTGCCAGCAGCTTAAAGCTATCAGGGCTAGCGAACACCGGGGAGCTGTTTTTT
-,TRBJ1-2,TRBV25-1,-,CASQQGGYGYTF,TGTGCCAGCCAACAGGGTGGCTATGGCTACACCTTC
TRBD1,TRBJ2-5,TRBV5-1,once,CASSIQGMGETQYF,TGCGCCAGCAGCATACAGGGGATGGGAGAGACCCAGTACTTC
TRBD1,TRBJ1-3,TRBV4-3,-,CASSQTGAGNTIYF,TGCGCCAGCAGCCAAACAGGGGCTGGAAACACCATATATTTT
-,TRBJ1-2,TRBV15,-,CATSREGGSNYGYTF,TGTGCCACCAGCAGAGAAGGCGGCAGTAACTATGGCTACACCTTC
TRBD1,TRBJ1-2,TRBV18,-,CASSPGQGAWGYTF,TGTGCCAGCTCACCTGGACAGGGGGCGTGGGGCTACACCTTC
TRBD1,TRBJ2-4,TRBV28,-,CASSVGQGVGSKNIQYF,TGTGCCAGCAGTGTGGGACAGGGAGTGGGGTCCAAAAACATTCAGTACTTC
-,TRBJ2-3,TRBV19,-,CASSMRTATSTDTQYF,TGTGCCAGTAGTATGCGGACAGCCACTAGCACAGATACGCAGTATTTT
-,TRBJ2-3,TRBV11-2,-,CASSLDRVDTQYF,TGTGCCAGCAGCTTAGATCGGGTAGATACGCAGTATTTT
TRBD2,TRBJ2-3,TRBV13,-,CASSQTSGRSRTDTRYF,TGTGCCAGCAGCCAGACTAGCGGGAGATCGCGCACAGATACGCGGTATTTT
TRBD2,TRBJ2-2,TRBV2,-,CASMGGAGIHPGELFF,TGTGCCAGCATGGGTGGAGCGGGGATTCATCCCGGGGAGCTGTTTTTT
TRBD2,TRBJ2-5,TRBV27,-,CASSHGLVETQYF,TGTGCCAGCAGTCACGGACTAGTGGAGACCCAGTACTTC
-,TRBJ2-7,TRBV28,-,CASSPPGPPYEQYF,TGTGCCAGCAGCCCCCCGGGACCTCCCTACGAGCAGTACTTC
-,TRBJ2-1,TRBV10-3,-,CAIGDTGEQFF,TGTGCCATCGGAGATACGGGGGAGCAGTTCTTC
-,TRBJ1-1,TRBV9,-,CASSVGAGGDTEAFF,TGTGCCAGCAGCGTAGGAGCGGGAGGCGACACTGAAGCTTTCTTT
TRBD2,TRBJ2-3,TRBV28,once,CASTKSGVLGTDTQYF,TGTGCCAGCACCAAAAGCGGGGTACTAGGCACAGATACGCAGTATTTT
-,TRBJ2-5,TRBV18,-,CASSPTVRDGETQYF,TGTGCCAGCTCACCAACGGTCCGAGACGGAGAGACCCAGTACTTC
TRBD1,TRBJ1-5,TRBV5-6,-,CASSLRPGQGTEGNQPQHF,TGTGCCAGCAGCTTGAGGCCGGGACAGGGGACGGAGGGCAATCAGCCCCAGCATTTT
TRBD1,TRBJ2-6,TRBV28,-,CASRPGGSGANVLTF,TGTGCCAGCAGGCCAGGGGGCTCTGGGGCCAACGTCCTGACTTTC
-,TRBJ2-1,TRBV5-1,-,CASSSNGVKNNEQFF,TGCGCCAGCAGCTCGAATGGAGTAAAGAACAATGAGCAGTTCTTC
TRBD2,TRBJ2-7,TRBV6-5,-,CASSYGGLAGAEQYF,TGTGCCAGCAGTTACGGCGGTCTAGCGGGAGCCGAGCAGTACTTC
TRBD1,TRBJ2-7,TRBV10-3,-,CASAAGQAYEQYF,TGTGCCAGCGCAGCCGGACAGGCCTACGAGCAGTACTTC
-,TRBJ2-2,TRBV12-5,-,CASGLVSMDTGELFF,TGTGCTAGTGGTTTGGTATCGATGGATACCGGGGAGCTGTTTTTT
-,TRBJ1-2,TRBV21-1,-,CASSKSTGAADGYTF,TGTGCCAGCAGCAAATCGACAGGGGCTGCAGATGGCTACACCTTC
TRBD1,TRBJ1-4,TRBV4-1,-,CASTARVQGGEKLFF,TGCGCCAGCACCGCAAGGGTACAGGGGGGGGAAAAACTGTTTTTT
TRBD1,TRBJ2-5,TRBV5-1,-,CASSLAGRGQETQYF,TGCGCCAGCAGCTTGGCGGGCAGGGGGCAAGAGACCCAGTACTTC
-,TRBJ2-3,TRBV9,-,CASSVASADTQYF,TGTGCCAGCAGCGTAGCTTCGGCAGATACGCAGTATTTT